Following are 9 T cell receptor beta chains from one sample sequenced in a study of CD8+CD57+ T cells in acquired aplastic anemia. In patients chosen for sequencing, flow cytometry had shown CD8+CD57+ cell expansion. Both TCR beta VDJ combination and CDR3 sequence profiling were carried out. Genomic DNA was the template for this profiling. TCRdb re-derived calls from the reads in MiXCR, one entry per CDR3 protein. The profile shows 310,000 or so distinct CDR3 sequences, 56% of them singletons. The sample was sorted CD4+, CD8+, or CD8+CD57+ T cells (not recorded which) from PBMCs. The source is a human donor with aplastic anemia.

The chain employs TRBV10-3 and TRBJ2-7; D might be TRBD1 (6 bases). The germline V gene encodes CDR1 ENHRY and CDR2 SYGVKD. The CDR3 is 15 amino acids. Trimming took off 3 bases at V and 1 base at J, with 13 bases between the two ends. The CDR3 sequence: CAISDGVRGSYEQYF. The CDR3 DNA reads as TGTGCCATCAGTGACGGAGTCAGGGGATCCTACGAGCAGTACTTC.

The chain joins TRBV20-1 to TRBJ2-5; 7 nucleotides match TRBD1. The CDR3 covers 14 residues. The V segment lost 3 bases and the J segment 3 bases; nucleotides outside the gene matches: 7. Germline-derived CDR1 and CDR2 are DFQATT and SNEGSKA (reference sequence). The DNA for the CDR3 is TGCAGTGCTAGGCCCACAGGGGAGAAAGAGACCCAGTACTTC. This translates into CSARPTGEKETQYF.

V and J are TRBV7-9 and TRBJ2-7; 9 bases map to TRBD1. Germline values: CDR1 SEHNR, CDR2 FQNEAQ (reference sequence). Unmatched junction bases numbered 11, after V lost 4 bases and J lost 4 bases. This CDR3 comprises 16 residues. The CDR3 protein is CASSSTGTGRIYEQYF. As DNA, the CDR3 is TGTGCCAGCAGCTCTACCGGGACAGGGAGAATTTACGAGCAGTACTTC.

V usage is TRBV7-9 and J usage is TRBJ2-5, with TRBD1 matching over 9 bases. Trimming took 4 bases from V and 7 from J; bases not matched to a gene: 10. The CDR3 length is 15 residues. Per germline, CDR1 SEHNR and CDR2 FQNEAQ (reference sequence). This CDR3 is CASSSPGQGEGTQYF. As DNA, the CDR3 is TGTGCCAGCAGCTCACCGGGACAGGGTGAGGGGACCCAGTACTTC.

This clonotype was found a few times. V gene TRBV25-1 combines with J gene TRBJ1-3; D is unresolved. V dropped 5 bases and J dropped 1 base, with 9 bases sitting between them. The length of the CDR3 is 14 residues. Looked up from germline, CDR1 is MGHDK and CDR2 is SYGVNS. CDR3 sequence: CASSQGESGNTIYF. CDR3 DNA: TGTGCCAGCAGTCAAGGCGAGTCTGGAAACACCATATATTTT.

The V gene is TRBV2, the J gene TRBJ2-1; D gene ambiguous. CDR1 SNHLY and CDR2 FYNNEI come from the germline V gene. The CDR3 sequence is 11 residues long. Trimming stripped 4 bases from V and 9 bases from J, with 7 bases between. For the CDR3, the DNA is TGTGCCAGCAGTGGATCCGTTGAGCAGTTCTTC. This gives the protein CASSGSVEQFF.

The chain recombines TRBV10-3 with TRBJ2-3, with 10 bases lining up with TRBD2. The trim removed 6 bases at V and 2 bases at J, leaving 5 bases unmatched. The CDR3 is 15 amino acids. The germline gives CDR1 ENHRY, CDR2 SYGVKD. CDR3 protein: CAIRKAGGLTDTQYF. DNA for the CDR3: TGTGCCATCAGAAAAGCGGGAGGGCTCACAGATACGCAGTATTTT.

The V gene is TRBV19, the J gene TRBJ1-3; possibly TRBD1 for D (5 bases). The germline gives CDR1 LNHDA, CDR2 SQIVND (reference sequence). The CDR3 runs to 16 residues. Trimming took off 7 bases at V and 4 bases at J, with 20 bases between the two ends. CDR3 sequence (DNA): TGTGCCAGTACAGCAACGCGCAGGGCAGGAGGAAACACCATATATTTT. Protein: CASTATRRAGGNTIYF.

The chain joins TRBV24-1 to TRBJ2-2; either TRBD1 or TRBD2 may fit D (5 bases each). Germline values: CDR1 KGHDR, CDR2 SFDVKD. The CDR3 spans 14 residues. CDR3 amino acids: CAKIPTGRTGELFF. As DNA, the CDR3 is TGTGCTAAAATCCCCACGGGACGGACCGGGGAGCTGTTTTTT.